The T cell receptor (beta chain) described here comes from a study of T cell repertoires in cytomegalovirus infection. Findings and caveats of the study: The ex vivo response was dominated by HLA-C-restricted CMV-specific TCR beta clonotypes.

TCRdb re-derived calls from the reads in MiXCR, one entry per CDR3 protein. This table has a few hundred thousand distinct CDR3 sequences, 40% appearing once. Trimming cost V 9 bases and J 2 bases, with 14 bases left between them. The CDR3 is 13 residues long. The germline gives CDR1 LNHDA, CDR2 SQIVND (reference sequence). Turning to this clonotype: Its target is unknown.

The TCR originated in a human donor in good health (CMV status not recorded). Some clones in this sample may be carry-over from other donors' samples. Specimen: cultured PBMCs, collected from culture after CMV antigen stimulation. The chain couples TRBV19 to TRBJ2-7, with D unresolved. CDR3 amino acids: CASPQTGPYEQYF. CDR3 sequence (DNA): TGTGCCAGCCCCCAAACCGGGCCCTACGAGCAGTACTTC.